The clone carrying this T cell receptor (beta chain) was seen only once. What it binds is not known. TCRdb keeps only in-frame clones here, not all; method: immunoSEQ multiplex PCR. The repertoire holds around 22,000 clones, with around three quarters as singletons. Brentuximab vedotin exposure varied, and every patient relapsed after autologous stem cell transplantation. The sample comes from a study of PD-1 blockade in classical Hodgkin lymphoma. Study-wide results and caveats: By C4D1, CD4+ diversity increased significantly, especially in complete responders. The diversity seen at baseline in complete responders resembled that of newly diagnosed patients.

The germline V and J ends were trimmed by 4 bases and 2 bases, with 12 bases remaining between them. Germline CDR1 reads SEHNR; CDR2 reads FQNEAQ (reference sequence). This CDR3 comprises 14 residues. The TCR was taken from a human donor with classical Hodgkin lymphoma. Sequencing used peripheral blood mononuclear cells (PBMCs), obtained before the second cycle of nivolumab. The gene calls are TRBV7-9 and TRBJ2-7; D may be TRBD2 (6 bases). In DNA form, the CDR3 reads TGTGCCAGCAGCTCGGACTATCTAGCCTACGAGCAGTACTTC. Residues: CASSSDYLAYEQYF.